The 3 T cell receptor beta chains in this list originate from one sample, sequenced in a study of regulatory T cells in long-lasting Graves disease. According to the study, TCR beta libraries were built with iRepertoire HTBI primers and CDR3-region Arm-PCR. TCRdb re-analysed the multiplex PCR reads in MiXCR, keeping a single row per CDR3 protein. The sample has about 660,000 distinct CDR3 sequences; 30% are singletons. Time point noted: persistent/refractory GD, antithyroid drugs over 5 years with positive TRAb. Following extraction of RNA from PBMCs, that RNA was used to make the TCR library. The sequencing used peripheral blood mononuclear cells (PBMCs), collected when the disease was refractory, from a patient treated with antithyroid drugs. These receptor sequences come from a female donor with Graves disease.

The V call is TRBV6-2 or TRBV6-3, the J call TRBJ1-1, with 9 bases that match TRBD1. J gave up 5 bases and V 4 bases, and 11 bases lay outside the gene matches. The CDR3 is 16 amino acids. Germline CDR1 and CDR2: MNHEY and SVGEGT. The CDR3 region has the DNA TGTGCCAGCAGTTCCACAGGGGGCTCCTGGGGGACTGAAGCTTTCTTT. This translates into CASSSTGGSWGTEAFF.

The chain recombines TRBV5-1 with TRBJ1-1; D uncertain. The CDR3 is made up of 13 amino acids. Germline V gives CDR1 SGHRS, CDR2 YFSETQ. V lost 9 bases to trimming and J lost 3 bases, with 15 bases between them. The CDR3 DNA is TGCGCCACCCCTCGTCGGACGGACACTGAAGCTTTCTTT. As protein: CATPRRTDTEAFF.

There are many counts of this clonotype. CDR3 sequence: CASSYSNGLNYGYTF. CDR3 coding DNA: TGTGCCAGCAGTTACTCTAATGGTCTCAACTATGGCTACACCTTC. The chain uses TRBV6-5 and TRBJ1-2, with D uncertain. This CDR3 spans 15 amino acids. Trimming pared 0 bases from V and 2 bases from J, leaving 10 bases between. Germline CDR1 is MNHEY and CDR2 is SVGAGI.